Given below is one T cell receptor beta chain in context. Its cognate antigen has yet to be identified. No quality values exist for individual bases; no much larger clone is one base distant. Library preparation employed the immunoSEQ multiplex PCR assay. The hsTCRB Kit was used according to the manufacturer's protocol to amplify rearranged TCR beta chain sequences. TCRB libraries were sequenced on an Illumina MiSeq. In the authors' own workflow: The kit vendor's proprietary platform handled demultiplexing, trimming and gene mapping. This is the immuneACCESS table as TCRdb keeps it, with only in-frame sequences that have V and J called. A part of the clones is gone; compared with another copy, unresolved V genes explain less than half, and the rest is unexplained. That table supplies the V and J calls and clone size; D and trimming were determined from the DNA. The sample table records 85,000 to 100,000 clones; approximately 90% of these occur just once. The ten largest make up around 0.6% of the sample.

The junction carries 14 bases between V and J, which are trimmed by 2 bases and 6 bases respectively. The CDR3 runs 14 amino acids, cysteine and phenylalanine included. The CDR3 DNA has 42 bases and is translated from base 1. Sequences SGHVS (CDR1) and FQNEAQ (CDR2) are obtained from the germline V gene. This specimen belongs to a study of a mutant IDH1 vaccine in newly diagnosed glioma (dated by TCRdb to the early 2020s). In terms of the full investigation: The 32 treated patients were about 60% male and roughly 40% female, with a mean age of approximately 38 years. Before enrollment, most patients had been given radiochemotherapy with temozolomide as standard therapy, while the rest had received either radiotherapy alone or temozolomide alone. Peripheral blood was drawn at six visits: V03 (baseline), V05, V07, V10, V12 and V13. For exploratory analyses, longitudinal TCRB deep sequencing was carried out in around 26 treated patients wherever samples were available.

In the paper's terms, the time point label means: baseline, week 1 (first vaccination visit). The sample's treatment or condition label, in plain terms: pre-vaccination baseline after standard-of-care therapy. Newly diagnosed WHO grade 3 or 4 IDH1-mutant astrocytomas showing loss of nuclear ATRX were present in the donors. The samples were drawn from NOA16, a multicentre, single-arm, open-label phase I trial in Germany that tested a mutant IDH1 peptide vaccine in humans for the first time. For immunogenicity testing, the blood drawn at visit V03 was used as the baseline sample. Genomic DNA for TCRB sequencing was extracted from EDTA blood using the DNeasy Blood and Tissue Kit. The research as a whole found: The authors stated that sample limitations prevented analyses of patient blood samples from being reproduced. Selection of PBMC samples for TCRB deep sequencing was based on availability. Immune responses induced by the vaccine were seen in 93.3% of patients across multiple MHC alleles. Pseudoprogression seemed to be unrelated to changes in the top peripheral T cell clonotypes found by TCRB sequencing.

This receptor was obtained from a woman in her forties or fifties with glioma. Recombination joined TRBV7-8 with TRBJ2-7; a confident D gene designation cannot be given. The source was PBMCs, collected from a glioma patient treated with radiotherapy, temozolomide or both. At the DNA level, the sequence is TGTGCCAGCAGCTTAAGGCCGGGTTTCTCCGAGCAGTACTTC. This translates into CASSLRPGFSEQYF.